These 5 T cell receptor beta chains were sequenced from one sample in a study of spatial heterogeneity in lung cancer. Study findings and constraints: Tumoral mutation counts were tracked by counts of expanded intratumoral alpha and beta TCRs.

MiXCR, applied by TCRdb to the 5' RACE reads, yields one record per CDR3 protein. The table lists 5,500 to 7,500 distinct CDR3 sequences, around 3.2% of them singletons. Indicated time point: sample taken at primary tumor resection. These receptors' targets are unknown. The specimen comprised lung tumor tissue, sampled at surgery. Every receptor here comes from a male donor with early-stage non-small cell lung cancer.

This clonotype was recorded at least ten times. The chain combines TRBV3-1 with TRBJ2-7, with D perhaps TRBD2 (6 bases). The CDR3 has 12 residues. Trimming took 4 bases from V and 7 from J, leaving 11 bases between them. Per the germline V gene, CDR1 is LGHDT and CDR2 is YNNKEL (reference sequence). The CDR3 sequence is CASSPRGLEQYF. CDR3 coding DNA: TGTGCCAGCAGCCCCCGGGGACTTGAGCAGTACTTC.

This clonotype came up many times. The chain has TRBV27 and TRBJ1-3, with 8 bases matching TRBD1. Germline values: CDR1 MNHEY, CDR2 SMNVEV (reference sequence). The CDR3 has 14 amino acids. V lost 5 bases and J lost 4; bases outside the gene matches: 4. The CDR3 sequence is CASSLQGAGNTIYF. The CDR3, as DNA: TGTGCCAGCAGTCTCCAGGGGGCAGGAAACACCATATATTTT.

This clonotype is labeled as medium-sized. CDR3 protein: CASSVGYGQGSHEQFF. CDR3 in DNA: TGTGCCAGCAGCGTTGGATACGGACAGGGTAGTCATGAGCAGTTCTTC. This chain uses TRBV9 with TRBJ2-1; 8 nucleotides agree with TRBD1. There are 16 residues in the CDR3. Unmatched junction bases numbered 12, after V lost 2 bases and J lost 8 bases. Germline lookup yields CDR1 SGDLS and CDR2 YYNGEE.

Many counts were recorded for this clonotype. The J gene is TRBJ2-5, the V gene TRBV12-3 or TRBV12-4, with 9 positions matching TRBD2. The CDR3 extends over 15 amino acids. V lost 6 bases and J lost 2; bases outside the gene matches: 7. CDR3 protein: CASSQSGGRQETQYF. The CDR3 nucleotides read TGTGCCAGCAGCCAGAGCGGGGGGAGACAAGAGACCCAGTACTTC.

The chain uses TRBV5-1 and TRBJ1-2, with 9 nucleotides matching TRBD1. Germline assignment: CDR1 SGHRS and CDR2 YFSETQ. The CDR3 loop spans 13 amino acids. The junction had 6 bases not matched to a gene; V was cut back by 4 bases and J by 8 bases. In DNA, the CDR3 is TGCGCCAGCAGCGGGGGACAGGGCGGCGGCTACACCTTC. Its protein is CASSGGQGGGYTF.